This passage covers 31 T cell receptor beta chains from one sample sequenced in a study of intratumoral heterogeneity in liver cancer. Samples labelled H were derived from distinct, geographically separated regions of the hepatocellular carcinoma nodule. The method was the immunoSEQ multiplex PCR assay. What TCRdb holds here is the immuneACCESS table cut down to in-frame rearrangements. Part of the clones is not present; checked against another copy, under half of the missing clones reflect an unresolved V gene, and the others are unexplained. Counted in this sample were several thousand clones; about three fifths of them appeared once. Together, the top ten hold approximately 14% of the sample. Sequencing used tumor tissue, obtained before any cancer treatment. The receptors shown here come from a man between 65 and 85 years old with hepatocellular carcinoma.

This rearrangement joins TRBV6-2 or TRBV6-3 to TRBJ1-1, with D unresolved. This CDR3 comprises 15 residues. Germline V gene data show CDR1 as MNHEY and CDR2 as SVGEGT. Trimming took off 4 bases at V and 1 base at J, with 13 bases between the two ends. As DNA, the CDR3 is TGTGCCAGCAGTTCGGGCGGGAAGTGGAACACTGAAGCTTTCTTT. This encodes CASSSGGKWNTEAFF.

The chain carries TRBV10-1 and TRBJ2-5; D is possibly TRBD1 (5 bases). Germline CDR1 is WNHNN and CDR2 is SYGVQD (reference sequence). This CDR3 is 14 amino acids long. V lost 3 bases, J lost 4 bases, and 12 bases lay in between. The CDR3 sequence: CASSESRATETQYF. CDR3 bases: TGCGCCAGCAGTGAATCCAGGGCCACAGAGACCCAGTACTTC.

This chain uses TRBV24-1 with TRBJ2-2; 12 bases align to TRBD2. After removal of 2 bases from V and 0 bases from J, the junction contained 0 bases not matched to a gene. The CDR3 sequence is 17 residues long. CDR1 is KGHDR, CDR2 SFDVKD, per germline. CDR3 coding DNA: TGTGCCACCAGTGATTCTAGCGGGGGGGCGAACACCGGGGAGCTGTTTTTT. This codes for CATSDSSGGANTGELFF.

The chain employs TRBV28 and TRBJ2-1, with 9 bases lining up with TRBD2. This CDR3 has 15 residues. The germline gives CDR1 MDHEN, CDR2 SYDVKM. After removal of 6 bases from V and 4 bases from J, the junction contained 7 bases not matched to a gene. The CDR3 DNA follows: TGTGCCAGCAGCCCGAGCGGGGGGATTTACAATGAGCAGTTCTTC. Encoded protein: CASSPSGGIYNEQFF.

V usage is TRBV6-2 or TRBV6-3 and J usage is TRBJ1-1; D ambiguous. Trimming shortened V by 2 bases and J by 5 bases, and 15 bases separated the two germline ends. This CDR3 is 15 amino acids long. Per germline, CDR1 MNHEY and CDR2 SVGEGT. The CDR3 DNA is TGTGCCAGCAGTTACAGCACGGTTTCGGGAACTGAAGCTTTCTTT. It encodes CASSYSTVSGTEAFF.

V gene TRBV9 combines with J gene TRBJ2-1; 10 bases are a match to TRBD2. V dropped 0 bases and J dropped 6; count of bases not matched to a gene: 3. Germline values: CDR1 SGDLS, CDR2 YYNGEE. The CDR3 totals 15 residues. The CDR3 spells CASSVAAGGPNEQFF. CDR3 DNA: TGTGCCAGCAGCGTAGCAGCGGGGGGGCCCAATGAGCAGTTCTTC.

This clone was recorded only once. The chain combines TRBV4-3 with TRBJ1-2; the D gene is possibly TRBD1 (6 bases). The V end was cut by 1 base, the J end by 7 bases, with 22 bases between. The germline V gene has CDR1 LGHNA and CDR2 YSLEER. This CDR3 contains 17 residues. The CDR3 here is CASSQVALTQGRAGYTF. CDR3 sequence (DNA): TGCGCCAGCAGCCAAGTGGCCCTCACACAGGGTCGGGCTGGCTACACCTTC.

This sequence joins TRBV2 and TRBJ1-1; no clear D gene. The germline V and J ends were trimmed by 8 bases and 1 base, with 8 bases remaining between them. Germline V gene lookup returns CDR1 SNHLY and CDR2 FYNNEI. The CDR3 covers 12 residues. CDR3 bases: TGTGCCAGCCCATGGGGGAACACTGAAGCTTTCTTT. Protein sequence: CASPWGNTEAFF.

V is TRBV3-1 (or the pseudogene TRBV3-2) and J is TRBJ2-1, with 9 bases fitting TRBD2. The CDR3 sequence is 16 residues long. Trimming cost V 1 base and J 4 bases; bases outside gene matches: 5. Germline CDR1 reads LGHDT; CDR2 reads YNNKEL (reference sequence). DNA of the CDR3: TGTGCCAGCAGCCAAGGACTAGCGGAGAGATACAATGAGCAGTTCTTC. Residues: CASSQGLAERYNEQFF.

The chain couples TRBV7-8 to TRBJ1-2; TRBD1 matches at 7 bases. The CDR3 covers 13 residues. CDR1 SGHVS and CDR2 FQNEAQ come from the germline V gene. After removal of 3 bases from V and 3 bases from J, the junction contained 1 base not matched to a gene. The CDR3 loop is CASSLDRYYGYTF. The CDR3 nucleotides are TGTGCCAGCAGCTTGGACAGGTACTATGGCTACACCTTC.

This chain uses TRBV25-1 with TRBJ1-5; 9 bases line up with TRBD1. The ends lost 3 bases at V and 2 bases at J; junction bases unmatched: 2. CDR3 length: 15 residues. Germline V CDR1 and CDR2: MGHDK, SYGVNS. The CDR3 loop is CASSEGDRGNQPQHF. As DNA, the CDR3 is TGTGCCAGCAGTGAGGGGGACAGGGGCAATCAGCCCCAGCATTTT. The full variable domain, its missing parts supplied by reference TRBV25-1 and TRBJ1-5, is EADIYQTPRYLVIGTGKKITLECSQTMGHDKMYWYQQDPGMELHLIHYSYGVNSTEKGDLSSESTVSRIRTEHFPLTLESARPSHTSQYLCASSEGDRGNQPQHFGDGTRLSIL.

This clone was observed at least ten times. The CDR3 loop reads CASRPPTTSTDTQYF. The CDR3 bases are TGTGCTAGCCGCCCCCCCACGACTAGCACAGATACGCAGTATTTT. The rearrangement uses TRBV7-7 and TRBJ2-3, with no clear D. Per germline, CDR1 SSHAT and CDR2 FNYEAQ (reference sequence). The CDR3 covers 15 residues.

The chain carries TRBV5-4 and TRBJ1-2, with 8 bases that match TRBD1. CDR1 is SGHNT and CDR2 is YYREEE in the germline V gene (reference sequence). There are 15 residues in the CDR3. The ends lost 4 bases at V and 8 bases at J; junction bases unmatched: 13. The CDR3 sequence: CASSRGTDRDWGYTF. In DNA form, the CDR3 reads TGTGCCAGCAGCCGCGGAACGGACAGGGACTGGGGCTACACCTTC.

In this sample, this clone is medium-sized (0.01 to 0.1%). This rearrangement joins TRBV5-1 to TRBJ1-1; 7 positions agree with TRBD1. This CDR3 spans 15 amino acids. Germline lookup yields CDR1 SGHRS and CDR2 YFSETQ. Germline trimming cut 0 bases from V and 8 bases from J; bases unmatched to any gene: 10. The CDR3 is CASSLGDRGFGEAFF. CDR3 nucleotides: TGCGCCAGCAGCTTGGGGGACAGAGGGTTCGGAGAAGCTTTCTTT.

The CDR3 loop is CASRPLAGAGGNEQFF. As DNA, the CDR3 is TGTGCCAGCAGGCCCTTAGCGGGGGCAGGGGGCAATGAGCAGTTCTTC. The chain links TRBV4-2 to TRBJ2-1; 9 bases line up with TRBD2. V gave up 6 bases and J gave up 6 bases; unmatched junction bases: 12. Germline-derived CDR1 and CDR2 are LGHNA and YNFKEQ. This CDR3 spans 16 amino acids.

This chain uses TRBV10-3 with TRBJ2-1, with TRBD2 matching over 10 bases. V dropped 7 bases and J dropped 8; count of bases not matched to a gene: 2. Germline V gene sequence: CDR1 ENHRY, CDR2 SYGVKD. This CDR3 contains 12 residues. CDR3 DNA sequence: TGTGCCATCACCGGACTAGCGGATGAGCAGTTCTTC. Protein product: CAITGLADEQFF.

The chain has TRBV18 and TRBJ2-3; 14 bases agree with TRBD2. The CDR3 spans 16 residues. With 3 bases clipped from V and 6 bases from J, the junction kept 5 bases outside the gene matches. The V gene's germline CDR1 is KGHSH and CDR2 LQKENI. CDR3 sequence reads: CASSPKRLAGGDTQYF. CDR3 coding DNA: TGTGCCAGCTCACCTAAAAGACTAGCGGGGGGGGATACGCAGTATTTT. The full variable domain, rest sourced from reference TRBV18 and TRBJ2-3, is NAGVMQNPRHLVRRRGQEARLRCSPMKGHSHVYWYRQLPEEGLKFMVYLQKENIIDESGMPKERFSAEFPKEGPSILRIQQVVRGDSAAYFCASSPKRLAGGDTQYFGPGTRLTVL.

By share, this clone ranks as medium-sized (0.01 to 0.1%). CDR3 coding DNA: TGTGCCAGCAGTTTAGGGGAAACTGAAGCTTTCTTT. Translated: CASSLGETEAFF. This rearrangement joins TRBV28 to TRBJ1-1, with D unclear. Germline CDR1 reads MDHEN; CDR2 reads SYDVKM. V was cut by 2 bases and J by 5 bases, with 6 bases left in between. The CDR3 consists of 12 residues.

There are a few counts of this clone. V gene TRBV7-9 combines with J gene TRBJ2-2; a possible D gene is TRBD2 (6 bases). The CDR3 covers 14 residues. V lost 3 bases, J lost 5 bases, and 10 bases lay in between. Germline V gene sequence: CDR1 SEHNR, CDR2 FQNEAQ (reference sequence). The CDR3 sequence is CASSLGLKTGELFF. The CDR3, as DNA: TGTGCCAGCAGCTTGGGACTTAAGACCGGGGAGCTGTTTTTT.

The chain has TRBV5-6 and TRBJ1-2; no firm D call. The CDR3 covers 13 residues. Germline-derived CDR1 and CDR2 are SGHDT and YYEEEE. Trimming took off 3 bases at V and 4 bases at J, with 10 bases between the two ends. For the CDR3, the DNA is TGTGCCAGCAGCTACCGAGACCCCTATGGCTACACCTTC. Its protein is CASSYRDPYGYTF.

Within the sample, this clone is medium-sized. The chain combines TRBV15 with TRBJ2-1, with TRBD2 matching over 7 bases. CDR3 length: 17 residues. The V segment lost 0 bases and the J segment 0 bases; nucleotides outside the gene matches: 5. The germline V gene has CDR1 LNHNV and CDR2 YYDKDF (reference sequence). In DNA form, the CDR3 reads TGTGCCACCAGCAGAGATAGAGCTAGCGGCTCCTACAATGAGCAGTTCTTC. Protein sequence: CATSRDRASGSYNEQFF.

This clone was counted only a few times. The chain combines TRBV15 with TRBJ2-3, with 12 bases fitting TRBD1. CDR1 is LNHNV and CDR2 is YYDKDF in the germline V gene (reference sequence). This CDR3 is 17 amino acids long. V lost 0 bases and J lost 10; bases outside the gene matches: 11. In DNA, the CDR3 is TGTGCCACCAGCAGAGAAAAAGGGACAGGGGGCGCGAGGGCGCAGTATTTT. As protein: CATSREKGTGGARAQYF.

The chain has TRBV3-1 (or the pseudogene TRBV3-2) and TRBJ2-7; possibly TRBD1 for D (6 bases). Between the trimmed V and J ends, which lost 4 bases and 6 bases, there was a span of 25 bases. Germline CDR1 and CDR2: LGHDT and YNNKEL (reference sequence). This CDR3 is 17 amino acids long. The CDR3 is CASSPGTNFQWIVEQYF. In DNA, the CDR3 is TGTGCCAGCAGCCCTGGGACAAACTTCCAATGGATTGTCGAGCAGTACTTC.

This sequence joins TRBV7-9 and TRBJ2-7; possible D gene TRBD1, 6 bases. Germline CDR1 is SEHNR and CDR2 is FQNEAQ (reference sequence). V was clipped by 0 bases and J by 5 bases, with 11 bases between them. The CDR3 is made up of 14 amino acids. CDR3 sequence (DNA): TGTGCCAGCAGCTTAGCATCACAGGGCCACGAGCAGTACTTC. Translation gives CASSLASQGHEQYF.

The rearrangement links TRBV28 to TRBJ2-7; 7 nucleotides agree with TRBD2. Germline assignment: CDR1 MDHEN and CDR2 SYDVKM. Germline trimming cut 8 bases from V and 11 bases from J; bases unmatched to any gene: 12. The CDR3 sequence is 12 residues long. The CDR3 loop is CASGGGIQDKYV. The CDR3 region has the DNA TGTGCCAGCGGGGGAGGGATTCAGGATAAGTACGTC.

V usage is TRBV4-1 and J usage is TRBJ2-5, with D unresolved. Trimming shortened V by 0 bases and J by 5 bases, and 10 bases separated the two germline ends. CDR3 length equals 14 residues. Looked up from germline, CDR1 is MGHRA and CDR2 is YSYEKL. This CDR3 is CASSQEGPRETQYF. The CDR3 bases are TGCGCCAGCAGCCAAGAGGGCCCGAGGGAGACCCAGTACTTC.

The gene calls are TRBV7-9 and TRBJ1-2; D possibly corresponds to TRBD1 (6 bases). Germline V gives CDR1 SEHNR, CDR2 FQNEAQ (reference sequence). V lost 5 bases and J 2 bases, leaving 18 bases between the germline ends. The CDR3 extends over 16 amino acids. DNA of the CDR3: TGTGCCAGCAGCCCAAGGGGGGGGGCGCACAACTATGGCTACACCTTC. Encoded protein: CASSPRGGAHNYGYTF.

This chain links TRBV5-1 with TRBJ2-3; TRBD2 aligns across 12 bases. V trimming: 0 bases; J trimming: 2 bases; junction bases outside the gene matches: 1. This CDR3 spans 16 amino acids. Per germline, CDR1 SGHRS and CDR2 YFSETQ. The CDR3 loop is CASSLGLAGDTDTQYF. Written as DNA, the CDR3 is TGCGCCAGCAGCTTGGGACTAGCGGGGGACACAGATACGCAGTATTTT. The whole variable domain, remainder taken from reference TRBV5-1 and TRBJ2-3, is KAGVTQTPRYLIKTRGQQVTLSCSPISGHRSVSWYQQTPGQGLQFLFEYFSETQRNKGNFPGRFSGRQFSNSRSEMNVSTLELGDSALYLCASSLGLAGDTDTQYFGPGTRLTVL.

The chain uses TRBV7-6 and TRBJ2-2, with 7 bases identical to TRBD1. The V segment lost 4 bases and the J segment 7 bases; nucleotides outside the gene matches: 9. The CDR3 runs to 15 residues. CDR1 and CDR2 (germline): SGHVS, FNYEAQ. The CDR3 spells CASSWQRGGVGELFF. The CDR3, as DNA: TGTGCCAGCAGCTGGCAACGAGGGGGCGTCGGGGAGCTGTTTTTT. Full variable domain (remainder filled in from reference TRBV7-6 and TRBJ2-2): GAGVSQSPRYKVTKRGQDVALRCDPISGHVSLYWYRQALGQGPEFLTYFNYEAQQDKSGLPNDRFSAERPEGSISTLTIQRTEQRDSAMYRCASSWQRGGVGELFFGEGSRLTVL.

The chain has TRBV5-5 and TRBJ1-2; D is ambiguous. V was shortened by 4 bases and J by 4 bases, with 14 bases between the two germline ends. The CDR3 consists of 14 residues. The germline V gene has CDR1 SGHKS and CDR2 YYEKEE (reference sequence). The CDR3, as DNA: TGTGCCAGCAGCCCGGCAGAGGGCCCCTATGGCTACACCTTC. Amino acid sequence: CASSPAEGPYGYTF.

V usage is TRBV28 and J usage is TRBJ1-4; tentative D call: TRBD1 (5 bases). This CDR3 region has 16 residues. The V end lost 6 bases, the J end lost 7 bases, and 21 bases lay between the germline ends. CDR1 is MDHEN and CDR2 is SYDVKM in the germline V gene. In DNA form, the CDR3 reads TGTGCCAGCAGCCCACAGCTGGGGGGGATCGGTGAAAAACTGTTTTTT. It codes for CASSPQLGGIGEKLFF.